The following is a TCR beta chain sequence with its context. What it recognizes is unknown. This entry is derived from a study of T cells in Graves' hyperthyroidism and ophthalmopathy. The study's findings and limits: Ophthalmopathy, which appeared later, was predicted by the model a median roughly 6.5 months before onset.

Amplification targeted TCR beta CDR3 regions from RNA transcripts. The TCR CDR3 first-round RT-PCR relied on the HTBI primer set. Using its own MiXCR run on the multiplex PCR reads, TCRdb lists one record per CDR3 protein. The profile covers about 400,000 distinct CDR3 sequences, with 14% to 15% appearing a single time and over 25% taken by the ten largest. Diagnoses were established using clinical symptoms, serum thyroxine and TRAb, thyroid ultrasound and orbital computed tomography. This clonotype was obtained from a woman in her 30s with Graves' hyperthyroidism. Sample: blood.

This CDR3 reads CGTGESSGNTIYF. CDR3 sequence (DNA): TGTGGGACGGGAGAAAGCTCTGGAAACACCATATATTTT. This sequence joins TRBV7-9 and TRBJ1-3; no clear D gene. The CDR3 runs 13 residues. In germline, CDR1 is SEHNR, CDR2 FQNEAQ (reference sequence).